Here is one T cell receptor beta chain with its context. Its antigen remains unidentified. This CDR3 has 14 amino acids. Germline loops: CDR1 MNHNS, CDR2 SASEGT. Trimming stripped 2 bases from V and 6 bases from J, with 11 bases between. PCR amplification relied on 60 Vbeta primers (plus 13 Jbeta primers). TCRdb keeps only in-frame clones here, not all; method: immunoSEQ multiplex PCR. The specimen's table records about 96,000 clones. The data belong to a study of cytomegalovirus exposure and HLA in healthy donors. Study results and caveats: In a later analysis, about 17,000 TCR beta sequences were associated with HLA alleles at 0.05 false discovery rate.

Sequencing was performed on PBMCs. V and J are TRBV6-1 and TRBJ1-5; no firm D call. The receptor's source is a young woman in good health and CMV-seronegative. CDR3 DNA: TGTGCCAGCAGTGAATTTCCGGGATCTCAGCCCCAGCATTTT. It yields the protein CASSEFPGSQPQHF.